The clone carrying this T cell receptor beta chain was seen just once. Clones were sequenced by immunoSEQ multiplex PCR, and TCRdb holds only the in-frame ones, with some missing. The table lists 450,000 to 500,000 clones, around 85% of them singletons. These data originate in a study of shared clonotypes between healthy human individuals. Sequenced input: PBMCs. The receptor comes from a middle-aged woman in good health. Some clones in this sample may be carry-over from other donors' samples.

The CDR3 coding sequence is TGTGCCAGCAGCTTAAGAGTAGGGCACCTCTACGAGCAGTACTTC. It encodes CASSLRVGHLYEQYF. V is TRBV7-3 and J is TRBJ2-7, with no clear D. V was cut by 1 base and J by 3 bases, with 13 bases left in between. The germline gives CDR1 SGHTA, CDR2 FQGTGA. This CDR3 is 15 amino acids long.